The sequence of this T cell receptor (beta chain) was determined in a study of T-cell memory formation after mild COVID-19. Study observations and caveats: A second wave expanding day 15 to 37 was CD4+-biased; contracting clones were balanced.

About this clonotype itself: The antigen remains undetermined.

TCRdb used MiXCR to reprocess the 5' RACE reads, holding one entry per CDR3 protein. Of around 370,000 distinct CDR3 sequences listed, over 20% are singletons. Trimming stripped 0 bases from V and 7 bases from J, with 7 bases between. Looked up from germline, CDR1 is MGHRA and CDR2 is YSYEKL. The CDR3 spans 12 residues. The sequenced material came from PBMCs or a T cell subset sorted from them (not recorded which). V gene TRBV4-1 combines with J gene TRBJ2-7; unclear D gene. The TCR was taken from an adult woman who had mild COVID-19 (a few samples of this study predate the infection). Cell type and time point are not known. The CDR3 loop reads CASSQDPREQYF. CDR3 in DNA: TGCGCCAGCAGCCAAGATCCGCGGGAGCAGTACTTC.